This T cell receptor beta chain was obtained from a study of shared clonotypes between healthy human individuals (dated by TCRdb to about 2020). With respect to the entire study: The cohort comprised two women and three men aged 18 to 49 years. To estimate repertoire size and how much clonotypes are shared between individuals, the study performed deep sequencing of blood TCR repertoires from five healthy adults. Libraries were prepared and TCR repertoires were sequenced by different laboratories using diverse techniques, in order to increase sequencing depth and limit assay-specific biases. Each donor's leukapheresis produced roughly between roughly 0.85 and 9.5 billion PBMCs. For each donor, three plates each were used for CD4 naive and CD4 memory, two plates were used for CD8 naive, and one plate was used for CD8 memory.

Using the deep immunoSEQ assay, multiplex PCR amplified TCR CDR3 regions from genomic DNA. For each cell subset, the extracted genomic DNA was distributed evenly across all wells of several immunoSEQ 96-well plates, and each plate served as one replicate. For sorted subsets, each replicate PCR was loaded with 200 ng genomic DNA, equivalent to 32,000 or so T cell genomes. Purified libraries were quantified with a Qubit 3.0 fluorometer, sized on a Bioanalyzer 2100, and re-quantified with the KAPA Library Quantification kit. A separate single-read 150-cycle Illumina NextSeq 550 flow cell was used to sequence each immunoSEQ 96-well plate. For the original study's pipeline: Because the immunoSEQ output held only junctional sequences and lacked quality scores, the filtering could not match the filtering applied to full-length reads. To assign V/J genes and CDR3, sequences were annotated against IMGT germline references using PyIR, a Python wrapper for IgBLAST v1.9. Reads with weak V/J assignments (E-value above 1e-6), missing CDR3, stop codons, out-of-frame junctions, or ambiguous translated residues were removed. V3J clonotypes were defined as sequences sharing an identical inferred V gene, J gene, and CDR3 amino acid sequence. To compute the percentage overlap between repertoires, the number of shared unique clonotypes was divided by the size of the smaller repertoire. RTK rarefaction, the Chao1 estimator, and Recon v2.1 estimates of unobserved clonotypes were used to assess repertoire richness. For all TCRbeta clonotypes obtained by the gDNA method from a handful of donors, generation probabilities were computed with OLGA. In its TCRdb copy, this immuneACCESS table keeps in-frame sequences only and misses some clones. Where compared with another copy, unresolved V genes explain less than half of these, and the others have no known cause. V and J calls and clone size follow that table, whereas D and trimming were derived from the DNA. The sample table shows about 1 million clones, and under 80% are seen once. In total, the top ten clones hold about 1.5% of the sample.

Study-level results and caveats: Pairwise subsampling led to the expectation that sequencing depth would affect the degree of clonotype sharing among donors. Because the study included a small number of donors, the genetic and exposure-history diversity represented was limited. Compared with non-shared clonotypes, the clonotypes found in all four sorted-subset donors had higher generation probabilities. Larger estimated clonotype richness was generally found for naive subsets than for memory subsets. When four donors were compared, the shared fraction of clonotypes was roughly 5% for naive CD4, approximately 3.3% for naive CD8, 2% to 2.5% for memory CD4, and 0.35% to 0.4% for memory CD8. Even with the large sequencing depth, rarefaction of the sorted-subset datasets indicated that sequencing was incomplete. Sampling was restricted to blood, and TCR repertoires in tissues likely differ from the TCR repertoires found in blood.

Healthy HIV-negative adults with no recently reported acute infections or vaccinations were included as donors. Only Caucasian adults living in Nashville, Tennessee, USA were represented among the donors. CD4+ T cells were enriched by magnetic negative selection, after which naive cells were positively selected on CD45RA and the negative fraction was taken as the memory subset. Blood was collected by leukapheresis, and PBMCs were isolated by Ficoll-Histopaque density gradient centrifugation and then cryopreserved in liquid nitrogen vapor phase. Purity and quantity of every magnetically sorted T cell population were checked by analytical flow cytometry. From each sorted fraction, genomic DNA was isolated and quantified by UV absorbance on a Nanodrop 2000c. A note on this clone: No cognate antigen has been identified for it. No much larger clone is present one base from it, and per-base qualities are unavailable.

V is reduced by 6 bases and J by 3 bases, leaving a spacing of 11 bases between them. The CDR3 runs 13 residues from the cysteine to the phenylalanine. Only the CDR3 portion is preserved as DNA: 39 bases, with reading frame beginning at the first base. CDR1 and CDR2 are drawn from the germline V gene (reference sequence): SGHNT, YYREEE. This receptor chain uses TRBV5-4 and TRBJ2-3, with TRBD1 tentatively as D gene (6 bases match). This clonotype was obtained from a man younger than 35 in good health. Sequenced sample: memory CD4+ T cells sorted from blood. In the paper's terms, the cell subset or site label means: CD45RA-negative fraction. The CDR3 region has the sequence CASILTGTDTQYF. The nucleotides are TGTGCCAGCATCCTCACAGGGACAGATACGCAGTATTTT.